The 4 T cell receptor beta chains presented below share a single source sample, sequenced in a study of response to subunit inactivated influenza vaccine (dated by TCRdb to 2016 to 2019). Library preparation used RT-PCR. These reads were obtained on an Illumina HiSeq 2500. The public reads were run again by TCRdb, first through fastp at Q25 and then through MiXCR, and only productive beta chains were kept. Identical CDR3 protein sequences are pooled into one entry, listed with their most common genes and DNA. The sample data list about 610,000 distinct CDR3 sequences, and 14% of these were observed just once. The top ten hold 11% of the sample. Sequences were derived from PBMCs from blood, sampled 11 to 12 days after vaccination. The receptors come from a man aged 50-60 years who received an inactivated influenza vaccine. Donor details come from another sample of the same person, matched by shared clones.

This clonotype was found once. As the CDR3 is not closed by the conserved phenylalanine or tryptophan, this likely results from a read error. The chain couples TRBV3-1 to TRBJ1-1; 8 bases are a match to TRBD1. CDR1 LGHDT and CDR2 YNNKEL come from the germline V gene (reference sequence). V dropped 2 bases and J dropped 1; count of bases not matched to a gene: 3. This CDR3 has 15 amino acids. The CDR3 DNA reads TGTGCCAGCAGCCAAAGACAGGGGCCGAACACTGAAGCTTTCCTT. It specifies CASSQRQGPNTEAFL.

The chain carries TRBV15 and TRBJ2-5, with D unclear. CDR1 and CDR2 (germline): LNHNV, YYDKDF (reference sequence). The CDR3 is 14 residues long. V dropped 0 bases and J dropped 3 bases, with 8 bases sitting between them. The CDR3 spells CATSRDHEEETQYF. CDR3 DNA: TGTGCCACCAGCAGAGATCACGAGGAAGAGACCCAGTACTTC.

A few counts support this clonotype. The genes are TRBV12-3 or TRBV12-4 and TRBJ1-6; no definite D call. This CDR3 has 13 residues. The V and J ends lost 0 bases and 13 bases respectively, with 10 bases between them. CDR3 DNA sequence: TGTGCCAGCAGTTTAGCGCGGAGGGCTCCCCTCCACTTT. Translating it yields CASSLARRAPLHF.

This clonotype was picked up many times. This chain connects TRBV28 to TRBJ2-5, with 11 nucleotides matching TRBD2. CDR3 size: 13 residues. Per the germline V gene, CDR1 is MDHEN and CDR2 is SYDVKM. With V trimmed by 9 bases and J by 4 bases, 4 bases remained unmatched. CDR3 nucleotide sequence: TGTGCCAGTGGGACTAGCGGTAGAGAGACCCAGTACTTC. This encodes CASGTSGRETQYF.